The source of this TCR beta chain is a study of PD-1 blockade in classical Hodgkin lymphoma. Data came from immunoSEQ multiplex PCR; TCRdb stores just in-frame clones and leaves some out. The data hold about 21,000 clones, with around three quarters observed a single time. General study findings and limits: For complete responders, baseline diversity was comparable to that of newly diagnosed patients.

Concerning this clone: Its antigen remains unknown.

Sample time point: cycle 4 day 1 (C4D1), after 6 weeks of nivolumab. Brentuximab vedotin exposure varied, and every patient relapsed after autologous stem cell transplantation. This CDR3 comprises 17 residues. Per germline, CDR1 MNHEY and CDR2 SMNVEV (reference sequence). V lost 2 bases and J lost 6; bases outside the gene matches: 14. J is TRBJ2-7 and V is TRBV27, with 9 bases fitting TRBD1. The starting material was peripheral blood mononuclear cells (PBMCs), obtained before the fourth cycle of nivolumab. This clonotype was sampled from a human donor with classical Hodgkin lymphoma. CDR3 sequence reads: CASSLAPPGQGLFEQYF. The CDR3 DNA is TGTGCCAGCAGTTTAGCCCCCCCCGGACAGGGGTTGTTCGAGCAGTACTTC.